These 30 T cell receptor beta chains share one sample of origin, sequenced in a study of T cell repertoires in cytomegalovirus infection. TCRdb ran MiXCR on the reads and lists one entry per CDR3 protein. Of 170,000 or so distinct CDR3 sequences in the sample, around 15% were seen once. Sequencing input: PBMCs. The receptor set was obtained from a human donor in good health (CMV status not recorded). Some clones in this sample may be carry-over from other donors' samples.

This clonotype was recorded many times. The rearrangement uses TRBV19 and TRBJ1-1; D uncertain. Germline V gives CDR1 LNHDA, CDR2 SQIVND (reference sequence). This CDR3 contains 15 residues. V was clipped by 7 bases and J by 4 bases, with 19 bases between them. The CDR3 is CASTPRTELGTEAFF. As DNA, the CDR3 is TGTGCCAGTACCCCTCGGACTGAGCTCGGCACTGAAGCTTTCTTT.

V usage is TRBV5-1 and J usage is TRBJ2-1; 10 nucleotides match TRBD2. Trimming removed 4 bases from V and 1 base from J; junction bases left unmatched: 5. This CDR3 has 16 residues. Germline CDR1 reads SGHRS; CDR2 reads YFSETQ. The CDR3 sequence is CASSPGLAPSYNEQFF. In DNA, the CDR3 is TGCGCCAGCAGCCCGGGACTAGCGCCATCCTACAATGAGCAGTTCTTC.

The V gene is TRBV28, the J gene TRBJ1-5, with D unclear. CDR1 MDHEN and CDR2 SYDVKM come from the germline V gene. The CDR3 loop spans 12 amino acids. V shed 10 bases and J shed 6 bases, with 13 bases lying between them. The CDR3 spells CATYFRSQPQHF. For the CDR3, the DNA is TGTGCCACCTACTTTCGGAGTCAGCCCCAGCATTTT.

There are many counts of this clonotype. This chain connects TRBV7-2 to TRBJ2-3, with a tentative D call TRBD1 (5 bases). The CDR3 totals 16 residues. V was shortened by 0 bases and J by 0 bases, with 10 bases between the two germline ends. CDR1 SGHTA and CDR2 FQGNSA come from the germline V gene. CDR3 in amino acids: CASSLAGATSTDTQYF. CDR3 sequence (DNA): TGTGCCAGCAGCTTAGCTGGGGCCACAAGCACAGATACGCAGTATTTT.

The rearrangement uses TRBV2 and TRBJ2-7; 7 bases agree with TRBD1. The V segment lost 4 bases and the J segment 3 bases; nucleotides outside the gene matches: 9. Germline CDR1 and CDR2: SNHLY and FYNNEI. The CDR3 loop spans 15 amino acids. CDR3 coding DNA: TGTGCCAGCAGTGGCTCCGGGACAGTTGGCTACGAGCAGTACTTC. The encoded protein is CASSGSGTVGYEQYF.

This clonotype was seen ten or more times. This sequence joins TRBV7-2 and TRBJ2-7, with TRBD1 identical over 9 bases. The CDR3 extends over 14 amino acids. CDR1 SGHTA and CDR2 FQGNSA come from the germline V gene. Germline trimming cut 5 bases from V and 4 bases from J; bases unmatched to any gene: 6. CDR3 protein: CASSLPGQGYEQYF. The CDR3 DNA reads TGTGCCAGCAGCCTGCCGGGACAGGGTTACGAGCAGTACTTC.

The CDR3 nucleotides are TGTGCCAGCAGCTTAGTAGAGGGTTTCTGGAACACTGAAGCTTTCTTT. Its protein is CASSLVEGFWNTEAFF. This chain joins TRBV7-9 and TRBJ1-1; D gene unclear. The CDR3 loop spans 16 amino acids. Germline assignment: CDR1 SEHNR and CDR2 FQNEAQ (reference sequence). V dropped 1 base and J dropped 1 base, with 13 bases sitting between them.

This clonotype was seen repeatedly, ten times or more. The rearrangement uses TRBV7-8 and TRBJ2-5; TRBD1 agrees at 8 bases. With V trimmed by 6 bases and J by 3 bases, 6 bases remained unmatched. Germline lookup yields CDR1 SGHVS and CDR2 FQNEAQ. The CDR3 spans 14 residues. The CDR3, as DNA: TGTGCCAGCAGAGAGTGGACAGGGAAAGAGACCCAGTACTTC. Encoded protein: CASREWTGKETQYF. Combining the CDR3 with reference TRBV7-8 and TRBJ2-5 gives the whole variable domain GAGVSQSPRYKVAKRGQDVALRCDPISGHVSLFWYQQALGQGPEFLTYFQNEAQLDKSGLPSDRFFAERPEGSVSTLKIQRTQQEDSAVYLCASREWTGKETQYFGPGTRLLVL.

In regard to this clonotype: A much larger clonotype is one base distant, so this may be a read error. The chain uses TRBV18 and TRBJ2-3; a weak D match, TRBD1 (7 bases). Germline-derived CDR1 and CDR2 are KGHSH and LQKENI. V was shortened by 6 bases and J by 2 bases, with 15 bases between the two germline ends. The CDR3 contains 15 residues. The CDR3 DNA is TGTGCCAGCTCTCCAGGGGGGACATACACAGATACGCAGTATTTT. This sequence encodes CASSPGGTYTDTQYF.

This clonotype was seen only a few times. The chain joins TRBV29-1 to TRBJ2-6; either TRBD1 or TRBD2 may supply D (5 bases each). Germline V gene data show CDR1 as SQVTM and CDR2 as ANQGSEA. V shed 6 bases and J shed 0 bases, with 15 bases lying between them. The CDR3 has 16 amino acids. CDR3 in amino acids: CSVGTPSFSGANVLTF. As DNA, the CDR3 is TGCAGCGTCGGGACCCCTAGCTTCTCTGGGGCCAACGTCCTGACTTTC.

This clonotype occurred many times. This chain connects TRBV28 to TRBJ2-2, with a possible D match to TRBD1 (6 bases). Trimming shortened V by 6 bases and J by 4 bases, and 9 bases separated the two germline ends. Germline V CDR1 and CDR2: MDHEN, SYDVKM. The CDR3 is 13 residues long. CDR3 residues: CASSLGGTGELFF. CDR3 coding DNA: TGTGCCAGCAGCTTAGGGGGCACCGGGGAGCTGTTTTTT.

The CDR3 protein is CSVRRTTGELFF. CDR3 nucleotides: TGCAGCGTTCGACGGACCACCGGGGAGCTGTTTTTT. The chain combines TRBV29-1 with TRBJ2-2; no definite D call. The V gene lost 5 bases and the J gene lost 4 bases, with 8 bases spanning the gap. The CDR3 is 12 residues long. Germline CDR1 and CDR2: SQVTM and ANQGSEA.

This clonotype was picked up many times. The chain recombines TRBV10-3 with TRBJ2-1, with TRBD1 matching over 9 bases. The CDR3 covers 15 residues. Trimming at V came to 11 bases and at J to 7 bases, leaving 15 bases not matched to a gene. Germline CDR1 and CDR2: ENHRY and SYGVKD. CDR3: CASLNPQGARNEQFF. In DNA, the CDR3 is TGTGCCTCCTTAAATCCACAGGGGGCGAGGAATGAGCAGTTCTTC.

This clonotype appeared a few times. The rearrangement uses TRBV10-3 and TRBJ2-1; TRBD2 agrees at 12 bases. V was clipped by 6 bases and J by 11 bases; unmatched bases: 11. The CDR3 sequence is 15 residues long. Germline-derived CDR1 and CDR2 are ENHRY and SYGVKD. CDR3 region: CAISSSGGALGKQFF. For the CDR3, the DNA is TGTGCCATCAGCTCTAGCGGGGGGGCCCTAGGAAAGCAGTTCTTC.

This clonotype was observed a handful of times. The gene calls are TRBV6-6 and TRBJ1-2; D is perhaps TRBD1 (5 bases). Per the germline V gene, CDR1 is MNHNY and CDR2 is SVGAGI (reference sequence). The CDR3 spans 15 residues. V was trimmed by 2 bases and J by 3 bases, leaving 13 bases between them. The CDR3 reads CASSYGTLADYGYTF. The CDR3, as DNA: TGTGCCAGCAGTTACGGGACCCTTGCTGACTATGGCTACACCTTC.

The chain employs TRBV29-1 and TRBJ1-2, with D perhaps TRBD1 (6 bases). Germline values: CDR1 SQVTM, CDR2 ANQGSEA. This CDR3 comprises 14 residues. V was pared by 4 bases and J by 5 bases, with 17 bases between. CDR3 sequence: CSVGGPPQGYGYTF. The CDR3 bases are TGCAGCGTTGGGGGGCCCCCTCAGGGGTATGGCTACACCTTC.

This CDR3 reads CAISVSGPNQPQHF. CDR3 bases: TGTGCCATCAGTGTTTCAGGGCCCAATCAGCCCCAGCATTTT. The chain combines TRBV10-3 with TRBJ1-5, with a weak D call TRBD1 (5 bases). Trimming removed 4 bases from V and 3 bases from J, with 10 bases in between. The CDR3 has 14 residues. From germline, CDR1 is ENHRY and CDR2 SYGVKD.

This clonotype was counted between two and nine times. This chain uses TRBV5-4 with TRBJ2-3, with TRBD2 identical over 10 bases. There are 16 residues in the CDR3. Trimming at V came to 4 bases and at J to 4 bases, leaving 9 bases not matched to a gene. Germline CDR1 is SGHNT and CDR2 is YYREEE (reference sequence). CDR3 nucleotides: TGTGCCAGCAGCCCCCCTAGCGGGAGATTTTCAGATACGCAGTATTTT. Translation: CASSPPSGRFSDTQYF.

The table lists this clonotype with many counts. The gene calls are TRBV10-3 and TRBJ1-1, with TRBD1 as a possible D gene (6 bases). Trimming removed 4 bases from V and 4 bases from J, with 16 bases in between. Germline assignment: CDR1 ENHRY and CDR2 SYGVKD. This CDR3 spans 15 amino acids. The CDR3, as DNA: TGTGCCATCAGTGCCGCGACAGGAGGTGGCACTGAAGCTTTCTTT. Its protein product is CAISAATGGGTEAFF.

The J gene is TRBJ2-5, the V gene TRBV18; D gene unclear. The germline V and J ends were trimmed by 3 bases and 5 bases, with 16 bases remaining between them. Germline CDR1 KGHSH, CDR2 LQKENI. The CDR3 totals 15 residues. This CDR3 reads CASSPTVSEGETQYF. The DNA of the CDR3 is TGTGCCAGCTCACCGACGGTTTCAGAAGGGGAGACCCAGTACTTC.

This clonotype has ten or more counts. This chain connects TRBV5-1 to TRBJ2-5; D uncertain. CDR3 length: 14 residues. Trimming shortened V by 5 bases and J by 4 bases, and 15 bases separated the two germline ends. Germline CDR1 is SGHRS and CDR2 is YFSETQ. The CDR3 nucleotides are TGCGCCAGCAGTGATGGTAATTTCGGAGAGACCCAGTACTTC. Translating it yields CASSDGNFGETQYF.

This clonotype showed up just a few times. This sequence joins TRBV7-2 and TRBJ2-7; D is possibly TRBD2 (5 bases). The CDR3 totals 16 residues. Germline V gene data show CDR1 as SGHTA and CDR2 as FQGNSA. The V end lost 1 base, the J end lost 2 bases, and 15 bases lay between the germline ends. As DNA, the CDR3 is TGTGCCAGCAGCTTAGTGGCGTGGTCGGGGACCTACGAGCAGTACTTC. Translated: CASSLVAWSGTYEQYF.

To note about this clonotype: This could be a read error, since a much larger clone is one nucleotide away. This rearrangement joins TRBV28 to TRBJ1-3, with D perhaps TRBD1 (5 bases). Germline CDR1 is MDHEN and CDR2 is SYDVKM. Trimming shortened V by 5 bases and J by 2 bases, and 13 bases separated the two germline ends. CDR3 length: 15 amino acids. The CDR3 sequence: CASSGDLGAGNTIYF. The CDR3 coding sequence is TGTGCCAGCAGTGGGGACCTGGGAGCTGGAAACACCATATATTTT.

This clonotype occurred a few times. The V and J genes are TRBV5-4 and TRBJ1-2; TRBD1 is a possible D gene (5 bases). The V end lost 4 bases, the J end lost 4 bases, and 20 bases lay between the germline ends. The CDR3 sequence is 16 residues long. CDR1 and CDR2 (germline): SGHNT, YYREEE (reference sequence). DNA of the CDR3: TGTGCCAGCAGCCGGGGGACGACCATTGACGGCTATGGCTACACCTTC. Its protein product is CASSRGTTIDGYGYTF.

This clonotype was counted between two and nine times. The chain carries TRBV7-9 and TRBJ2-7; D is unresolved. CDR1 and CDR2 (germline): SEHNR, FQNEAQ (reference sequence). Trimming left V 5 bases short and J 0 bases short, with 11 bases between. The CDR3 is made up of 14 amino acids. Written as DNA, the CDR3 is TGTGCCAGCAGCCCAAGGACGGACTCCTACGAGCAGTACTTC. This translates into CASSPRTDSYEQYF. Full variable domain (outside the CDR3, taken from reference TRBV7-9 and TRBJ2-7): DTGVSQNPRHKITKRGQNVTFRCDPISEHNRLYWYRQTLGQGPEFLTYFQNEAQLEKSRLLSDRFSAERPKGSFSTLEIQRTEQGDSAMYLCASSPRTDSYEQYFGPGTRLTVT.

This clonotype was recorded a few times. This CDR3 is CSVEDHNSPSSYNEQFF. In nucleotides, the CDR3 is TGCAGCGTTGAAGATCACAACTCCCCGAGCTCCTACAATGAGCAGTTCTTC. This sequence joins TRBV29-1 and TRBJ2-1; D remains ambiguous. The CDR3 runs 17 residues. Trimming shortened V by 0 bases and J by 0 bases, and 15 bases separated the two germline ends. The germline gives CDR1 SQVTM, CDR2 ANQGSEA.

A few counts support this clonotype. The CDR3 DNA is TGCAGCGTTGAGGTACAAGGGGCAACCCAGTACTTC. It is translated as CSVEVQGATQYF. The chain links TRBV29-1 to TRBJ2-5, with D possibly TRBD1 on 5 matching bases. This CDR3 is 12 amino acids long. V gave up 3 bases and J gave up 8 bases, with 13 bases separating them. Germline V lookup: CDR1 SQVTM, CDR2 ANQGSEA.

The chain carries TRBV18 and TRBJ1-2; D possibly corresponds to TRBD1 (6 bases). V lost 3 bases to trimming and J lost 4 bases, with 12 bases between them. The CDR3 runs 14 residues. Per germline, CDR1 KGHSH and CDR2 LQKENI. CDR3 bases: TGTGCCAGCTCACCTTCTGGACAGCCCTATGGCTACACCTTC. Its protein is CASSPSGQPYGYTF. Full variable domain (outside the CDR3, taken from reference TRBV18 and TRBJ1-2): NAGVMQNPRHLVRRRGQEARLRCSPMKGHSHVYWYRQLPEEGLKFMVYLQKENIIDESGMPKERFSAEFPKEGPSILRIQQVVRGDSAAYFCASSPSGQPYGYTFGSGTRLTVV.

This clonotype was counted at least ten times. This chain connects TRBV12-3 or TRBV12-4 to TRBJ1-1; TRBD1 might be the D (5 bases). V lost 3 bases, J lost 0 bases, and 11 bases lay in between. The CDR3 runs 15 residues. The CDR3 loop is CASSLRGSMNTEAFF. CDR3 sequence (DNA): TGTGCCAGCAGTTTGAGGGGTAGCATGAACACTGAAGCTTTCTTT.

This clonotype was recorded many times. This sequence joins TRBV19 and TRBJ2-6, with unresolved D. The length of the CDR3 is 15 residues. Trimming stripped 11 bases from V and 2 bases from J, with 16 bases between. CDR1 and CDR2 (germline): LNHDA, SQIVND (reference sequence). CDR3 loop: CASKGGLTGANVLTF. The CDR3 nucleotides are TGTGCCTCTAAGGGCGGCTTGACTGGGGCCAACGTCCTGACTTTC.